The next 21 T cell receptor beta chains were all read from a single sample in a study of blood T cells in healthy people across ages. Combining a sample-barcoded 5' primer with a J-beta primer mix, a second PCR ran for roughly 7 to 11 cycles. TCRdb processed the 5' RACE reads anew with MiXCR; each CDR3 protein has one entry. The data hold some 1,800,000 distinct CDR3 sequences, with 35% to 50% observed a single time. Input material: blood. The receptors derive from a human donor in good health.

The chain uses TRBV11-2 and TRBJ2-3; 9 nucleotides align to TRBD2. With 1 base clipped from V and 2 bases from J, the junction kept 7 bases outside the gene matches. There are 17 residues in the CDR3. From germline, CDR1 is SGHAT and CDR2 FQNNGV. CDR3 in amino acids: CASSLVSSGASTDTQYF. The CDR3 DNA sequence: TGTGCCAGCAGCTTAGTTTCTAGCGGGGCGTCCACAGATACGCAGTATTTT.

The chain is built from TRBV6-6 and TRBJ1-2, with D hard to call. The CDR3 covers 13 residues. Germline CDR1 MNHNY, CDR2 SVGAGI (reference sequence). The V end lost 2 bases, the J end lost 3 bases, and 7 bases lay between the germline ends. CDR3 amino acids: CASSYPLDYGYTF. The CDR3 DNA reads TGTGCCAGCAGTTACCCCCTTGACTATGGCTACACCTTC.

The rearrangement uses TRBV7-2 and TRBJ1-6; D gene uncertain. The germline V gene has CDR1 SGHTA and CDR2 FQGNSA. The CDR3 spans 15 residues. Trimming removed 0 bases from V and 11 bases from J, with 14 bases in between. The CDR3 protein is CASSLAYARNAPLHF. The DNA of the CDR3 is TGTGCCAGCAGCTTAGCCTATGCGAGGAATGCACCCCTCCACTTT.

J is TRBJ2-1 and V is TRBV20-1, with TRBD2 matching 9 bases. V lost 5 bases, J lost 7 bases, and 12 bases stayed unmatched. Germline CDR1 DFQATT, CDR2 SNEGSKA (reference sequence). CDR3 length: 15 residues. The DNA of the CDR3 is TGCAGTGCTGGGTTGCTAGCGGGGCTCAGGAATGAGCAGTTCTTC. This codes for CSAGLLAGLRNEQFF.

The CDR3 nucleotides are TGCAGCGTTGAGAAGGGTAATGGCTACACCTTC. This translates into CSVEKGNGYTF. This rearrangement joins TRBV29-1 to TRBJ1-2, with D unclear. Germline V gene sequence: CDR1 SQVTM, CDR2 ANQGSEA. V gave up 3 bases and J gave up 6 bases, with 8 bases separating them. The CDR3 consists of 11 residues.

With regard to this clonotype: A junction end diverges from the germline sequence, so it may reflect a read error. The chain joins TRBV7-9 to TRBJ2-5; D might be TRBD2 (6 bases). The CDR3 has 13 residues. CDR1 and CDR2 (germline): SEHNR, FQNEAQ (reference sequence). The CDR3 DNA follows: TGTGCCAGCAGCATGAACGGGGGAGAGGCCCAGTACTTC. Translation: CASSMNGGEAQYF.

The chain couples TRBV3-1 to TRBJ2-7; 8 bases are shared with TRBD1. The CDR3 is 15 amino acids. CDR1 and CDR2 (germline): LGHDT, YNNKEL (reference sequence). V shed 4 bases and J 3 bases; nucleotides not matched to a gene: 8. The CDR3 protein is CASSPRATGVYEQYF. CDR3 in DNA: TGTGCCAGCAGCCCGAGAGCGACAGGGGTCTACGAGCAGTACTTC.

A few counts support this clonotype. The chain joins TRBV5-1 to TRBJ1-1; 7 bases are shared with TRBD1. V lost 5 bases, J lost 2 bases, and 6 bases stayed unmatched. CDR3 length: 14 residues. Germline V gene lookup returns CDR1 SGHRS and CDR2 YFSETQ. This CDR3 is CASRARGLNTEAFF. The CDR3 DNA sequence: TGCGCCAGCAGAGCTAGGGGGCTCAACACTGAAGCTTTCTTT.

This clonotype was found a few times. This chain joins TRBV20-1 and TRBJ2-5; D is unresolved. The germline V gene has CDR1 DFQATT and CDR2 SNEGSKA (reference sequence). This CDR3 is built from 13 residues. V was cut by 3 bases and J by 0 bases, with 8 bases left in between. CDR3: CSARSTNQETQYF. The DNA for the CDR3 is TGCAGTGCTAGGTCCACAAACCAAGAGACCCAGTACTTC.

The rearrangement uses TRBV15 and TRBJ2-3; 7 nucleotides agree with TRBD1. J gave up 1 base and V 1 base, and 2 bases lay outside the gene matches. Germline CDR1 LNHNV, CDR2 YYDKDF (reference sequence). The CDR3 extends over 15 amino acids. The CDR3 sequence: CATSRVGTGTDTQYF. CDR3 DNA sequence: TGTGCCACCAGCAGAGTAGGGACAGGCACAGATACGCAGTATTTT.

The chain carries TRBV4-2 and TRBJ1-2; 9 nucleotides agree with TRBD1. Germline assignment: CDR1 LGHNA and CDR2 YNFKEQ. The ends lost 8 bases at V and 4 bases at J; junction bases unmatched: 5. The CDR3 has 13 amino acids. The CDR3 coding sequence is TGTGCCAGCCTTAAGGGACAGGGCTATGGCTACACCTTC. Protein: CASLKGQGYGYTF.

The V gene is TRBV29-1, the J gene TRBJ2-5; D may correspond to TRBD1 or TRBD2 (5 bases each). The CDR3 is 14 residues long. V lost 0 bases to trimming and J lost 5 bases, with 13 bases between them. Germline CDR1 SQVTM, CDR2 ANQGSEA. This CDR3 is CSVEDTGREETQYF. DNA of the CDR3: TGCAGCGTTGAAGATACCGGCAGGGAGGAGACCCAGTACTTC.

This clonotype was counted between two and nine times. This chain links TRBV9 with TRBJ2-3; possible D gene TRBD2, 5 bases. V dropped 4 bases and J dropped 9 bases, with 15 bases sitting between them. Germline CDR1 reads SGDLS; CDR2 reads YYNGEE. The CDR3 is 13 amino acids. CDR3 DNA: TGTGCCAGCAGCCCCTCCCGGGGAACGACGCAGTATTTT. Translating gives CASSPSRGTTQYF.

This clonotype was counted ten times or more. The germline gene is not matched at one end of the junction; a read error may be the cause. The chain recombines TRBV5-1 with TRBJ2-3; no firm D call. Germline CDR1 and CDR2: SGHRS and YFSETQ. The CDR3 has 12 residues. The CDR3 DNA is TGTGCCAGCAGTCGCAGCACAGATACGCAGTATTTT. Amino acids: CASSRSTDTQYF.

The chain couples TRBV6-2 or TRBV6-3 to TRBJ2-3; 9 nucleotides match TRBD1. CDR1 MNHEY and CDR2 SVGEGT come from the germline V gene. Unmatched junction bases numbered 9, after V lost 4 bases and J lost 4 bases. The CDR3 loop spans 16 amino acids. CDR3 DNA: TGTGCCAGCAGTTTCACCGGGACAGGGTTGGCAGATACGCAGTATTTT. Encoded protein: CASSFTGTGLADTQYF.

There are a few counts of this clonotype. The junction does not match germline at one end; this may be a read error. The chain joins TRBV4-2 to TRBJ2-6; a possible D gene is TRBD2 (6 bases). This CDR3 contains 18 residues. From germline, CDR1 is LGHNA and CDR2 YNFKEQ. The CDR3 spells CASSQPGASVSGANALTF. Here the CDR3 DNA reads TGTGCCAGCAGCCAACCCGGGGCTAGCGTATCTGGGGCCAACGCCCTGACTTTC.

Remarks on this clonotype: The junction does not match germline at one end; this may be a read error. V and J are TRBV13 and TRBJ1-1; D call uncertain. The CDR3 is 16 residues long. Germline loops: CDR1 PRHDT, CDR2 FYEKMQ (reference sequence). CDR3 residues: CASSLIATATNTEAFF. The DNA for the CDR3 is TGTGCCAGCAGTTTGATAGCTACCGCTACGAACACCGAAGCTTTCTTT.

This chain uses TRBV7-2 with TRBJ1-2; D is ambiguous. The length of the CDR3 is 14 residues. V lost 2 bases to trimming and J lost 6 bases, with 13 bases between them. CDR1 SGHTA and CDR2 FQGNSA come from the germline V gene. CDR3: CASSLYRTLNGYTF. The CDR3 bases are TGTGCCAGCAGCTTATATCGGACGCTAAATGGCTACACCTTC.

The J gene is TRBJ2-1, the V gene TRBV7-9; the D call may be TRBD1 or TRBD2 (7 bases each). Germline V gene sequence: CDR1 SEHNR, CDR2 FQNEAQ (reference sequence). Trimming took 4 bases from V and 6 from J, leaving 16 bases between them. The CDR3 loop spans 15 amino acids. The CDR3 reads CASSSPQGGSNEQFF. The DNA for the CDR3 is TGTGCCAGCAGCTCCCCTCAGGGGGGGAGCAATGAGCAGTTCTTC.

This clonotype was detected only once. An end of the junction does not agree with germline; a read error may underlie this. The J gene is TRBJ2-3, the V gene TRBV7-9; D possibly corresponds to TRBD2 (6 bases). Per the germline V gene, CDR1 is SEHNR and CDR2 is FQNEAQ (reference sequence). The CDR3 length is 14 residues. CDR3 residues: CASSFSGSTDMQYF. CDR3 DNA sequence: TGTGCCAGCAGCTTTAGCGGAAGCACAGATATGCAGTATTTT.

The V gene is TRBV20-1, the J gene TRBJ2-3; no reliable D call. CDR1 and CDR2 (germline): DFQATT, SNEGSKA (reference sequence). V lost 7 bases, J lost 4 bases, and 15 bases lay in between. The CDR3 has 13 amino acids. CDR3 coding DNA: TGCAGTGTGCAACGGACCGTATCAGATACGCAGTATTTT. As protein: CSVQRTVSDTQYF.